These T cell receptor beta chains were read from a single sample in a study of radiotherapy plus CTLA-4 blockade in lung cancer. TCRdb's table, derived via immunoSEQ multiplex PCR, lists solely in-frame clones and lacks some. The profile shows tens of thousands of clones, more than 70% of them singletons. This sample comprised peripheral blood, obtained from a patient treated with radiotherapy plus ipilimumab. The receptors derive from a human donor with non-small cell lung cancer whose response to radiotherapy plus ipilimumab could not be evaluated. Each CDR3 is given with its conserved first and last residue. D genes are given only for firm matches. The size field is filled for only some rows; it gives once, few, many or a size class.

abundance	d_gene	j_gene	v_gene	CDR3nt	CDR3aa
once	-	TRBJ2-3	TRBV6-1	TGTGCCAGCAGTGAAGCGGCCAGGGGAAACACAGATACGCAGTATTTT	CASSEAARGNTDTQYF
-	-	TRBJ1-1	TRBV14	TGTGCCAGCAGCCAAGGGGGGGGAGGCACTGAAGCTTTCTTT	CASSQGGGGTEAFF
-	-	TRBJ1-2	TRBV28	TGTGCCAGCACCCAAACAGGGTATGGCTACACCTTC	CASTQTGYGYTF
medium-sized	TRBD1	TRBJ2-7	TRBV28	TGTGCCAGCAGTTTTACAGGGGGCGCCTACGAGCAGTACTTC	CASSFTGGAYEQYF
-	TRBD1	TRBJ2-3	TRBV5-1	TGCGCCAGCAGCTTCGGGCAGGGGGCAGATACGCAGTATTTT	CASSFGQGADTQYF
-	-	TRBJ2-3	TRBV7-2	TGTGCCAGCAGTCGAGCGACGGGGGGCGCAGATACGCAGTATTTT	CASSRATGGADTQYF
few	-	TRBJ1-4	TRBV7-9	TGTGCCAGCAGCACGGACAGTGAAAAACTGTTTTTT	CASSTDSEKLFF
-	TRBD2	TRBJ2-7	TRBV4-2	TGTGCCAGCAGCCAGGCCGGGACTAGAACGAGCGAGCAGTACTTC	CASSQAGTRTSEQYF
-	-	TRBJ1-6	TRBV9	TGTGCCAGCAGCTACGGGAGGGCGAATTCACCCCTCCACTTT	CASSYGRANSPLHF
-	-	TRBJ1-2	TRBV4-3	TGCGCCAGCAGCCAAGATGACAGATATGGCTACACCTTC	CASSQDDRYGYTF
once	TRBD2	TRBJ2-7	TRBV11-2	TGTGCCAGCAACCCCCTGGGACTATTCTACGAGCAGTACTTC	CASNPLGLFYEQYF
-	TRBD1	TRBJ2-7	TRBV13	TGTGCCAGCAGCTTGGGACAGGGAATGTACGAGCAGTACTTC	CASSLGQGMYEQYF
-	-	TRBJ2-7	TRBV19	TGTGCCAGTAGTACCTCTCAGCGGAACTTGAATGAGCAGTACTTC	CASSTSQRNLNEQYF
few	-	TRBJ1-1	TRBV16	TGTGCCAGTAGGATTTCGCGGGGCACTGAAGCTTTCTTT	CASRISRGTEAFF
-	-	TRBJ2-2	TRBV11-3	TGTGCCAGCAGCTTAGACAGGGGGGTCACCGGGGAGCTGTTTTTT	CASSLDRGVTGELFF
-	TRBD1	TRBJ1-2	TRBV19	TGTGCCAGTAGTACCTCCCCGACAGGGGGTGATGGCTACACCTTC	CASSTSPTGGDGYTF
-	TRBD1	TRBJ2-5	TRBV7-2	TGTGCCAGCAGCATGACAGGGTGGGAGACCCAGTACTTC	CASSMTGWETQYF
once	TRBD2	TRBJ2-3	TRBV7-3	TGTGCCAGCAGCTTTGGGACTAGCGGAAATACGCAGTATTTT	CASSFGTSGNTQYF
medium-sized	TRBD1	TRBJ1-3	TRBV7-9	TGTGCCAGCAGCCCGTCGGACAGGGGAGGAAACACCATATATTTT	CASSPSDRGGNTIYF
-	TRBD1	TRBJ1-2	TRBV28	TGTGCCAGCAGTCCCCGAGTTGGGACAGGGCTGTATGGCTACACCTTC	CASSPRVGTGLYGYTF
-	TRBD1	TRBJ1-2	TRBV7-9	TGTGCCAGCAGCCCTTCTGGACAGGAGGACTATGGCTACACCTTC	CASSPSGQEDYGYTF
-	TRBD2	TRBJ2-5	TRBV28	TGTGCCAGCCGGGAGGGGTTGGAGACCCAGTACTTC	CASREGLETQYF
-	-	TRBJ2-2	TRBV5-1	TGCGCCAGCAGCTTGGGAGCCATAAACACCGGGGAGCTGTTTTTT	CASSLGAINTGELFF
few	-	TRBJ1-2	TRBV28	TGTGCCAGCAGTTTATCGGGTTACTATGGCTACACCTTC	CASSLSGYYGYTF
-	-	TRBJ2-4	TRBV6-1	TGTGCCAGCAGTCGGGGAATGGAAAACATTCAGTACTTC	CASSRGMENIQYF
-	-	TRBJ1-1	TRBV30	TGTGCCTGGAGAAATGGACGGTCGAATCAGGGCACTGAAGCTTTCTTT	CAWRNGRSNQGTEAFF
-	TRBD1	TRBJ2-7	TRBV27	TGTGCCAGCAACCGCGACAGGGCGGCCTACGAGCAGTACTTC	CASNRDRAAYEQYF
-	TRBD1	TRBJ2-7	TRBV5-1	TGCGCCAGCAGCCCGAACAGGGGATCGGGGCAGTACTTC	CASSPNRGSGQYF
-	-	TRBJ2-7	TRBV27	TGTGCCAGCAGTTTCGGAGTTGGCAGGGCGCACTACGAGCAGTACTTC	CASSFGVGRAHYEQYF
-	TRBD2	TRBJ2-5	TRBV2	TGTGCCAGCAGTGCGGGACTAGCGGGGGGGGTGGAGACCCAGTACTTC	CASSAGLAGGVETQYF
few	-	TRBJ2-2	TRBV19	TGTGCCAGTAGTGGGTGGGCCACCGGGGAGCTGTTTTTT	CASSGWATGELFF
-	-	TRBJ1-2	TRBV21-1	TGTGCCAGCAGCTTCCGAGGGGGTCCTTCCTATGGCTACACCTTC	CASSFRGGPSYGYTF
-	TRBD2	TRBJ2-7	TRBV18	TGTGCCAGCTCACCACCGTCTAGCGGGAGTGGCGAGCAGTACTTC	CASSPPSSGSGEQYF
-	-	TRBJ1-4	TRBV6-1	TGTGCCAGCAGTGAAGCGCGAGAAAAACTGTTTTTT	CASSEAREKLFF
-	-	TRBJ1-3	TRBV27	TGTGCCACCCAGAGGGTTCTAAGAAACACCATATATTTT	CATQRVLRNTIYF
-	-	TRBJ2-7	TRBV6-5	TGTGCCAGCAGTTCGCAGACAGGCCCCTCCTACGAGCAGTACTTC	CASSSQTGPSYEQYF
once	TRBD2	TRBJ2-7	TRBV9	TGTGCCAGCAGCGTAGGTAGCGGGGTCGTCTACGAGCAGTACTTC	CASSVGSGVVYEQYF
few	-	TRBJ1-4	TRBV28	TGTGCCAGCAGTCCACGCCCGAGGCAGTCAATCTGGAAACTGTTTTTT	CASSPRPRQSIWKLFF
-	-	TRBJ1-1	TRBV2	TGTGCCAGCAGTGCACTGACGGGGAACACTGAAGCTTTCTTT	CASSALTGNTEAFF
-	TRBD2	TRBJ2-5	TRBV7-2	TGTGCCAGCAGCGTTCTAGCGGGAGGGGGAGAGACCCAGTACTTC	CASSVLAGGGETQYF
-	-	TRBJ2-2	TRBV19	TGTGCCAGTAGATCCCCCGCCGGGGAGCTGTTTTTT	CASRSPAGELFF
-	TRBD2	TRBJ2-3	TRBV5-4	TGTGCCAGCAGCAATGGACTAGCGGGTTACACAGATACGCAGTATTTT	CASSNGLAGYTDTQYF
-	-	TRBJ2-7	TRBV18	TGTGCCAGCTCACCCGGGGGAGGCGGGTACGAGCAGTACTTC	CASSPGGGGYEQYF
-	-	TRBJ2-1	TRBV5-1	TGCGCCAGCAGCTTGGCACAGCAATCCTACAATGAGCAGTTCTTC	CASSLAQQSYNEQFF
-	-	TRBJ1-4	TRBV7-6	TGTGCCAGCAGCATTCTACCGGGACGCGGGGCCGAAAAACTGTTTTTT	CASSILPGRGAEKLFF
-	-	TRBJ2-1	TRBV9	TGTGCCAGCAGCGTATCCCCAGCGGGCTCCTACAATGAGCAGTTCTTC	CASSVSPAGSYNEQFF
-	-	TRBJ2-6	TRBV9	TGTGCCAGCAGCGTAGCCCCTAACTCTGGGGCCAACGTCCTGACTTTC	CASSVAPNSGANVLTF
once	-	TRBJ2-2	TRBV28	TGTGCCAGCAGTACTACCGGGGAGCTGTTTTTT	CASSTTGELFF
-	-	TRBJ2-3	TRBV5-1	TGCGCCAGCAGCCCGGGGACTTCAAAATTTACCACAGATACGCAGTATTTT	CASSPGTSKFTTDTQYF
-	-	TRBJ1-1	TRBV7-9	TGTGCCAGCAGACCCTCCGACAGTCCGAACACTGAAGCTTTCTTT	CASRPSDSPNTEAFF
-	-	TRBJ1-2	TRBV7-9	TGTGCCAGCAGCCCAAGAGGGGGGGATGGCTACACCTTC	CASSPRGGDGYTF
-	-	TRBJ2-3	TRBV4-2	TGTGCCAGCAGCCGGGGGCCTAGCGGAGGAGGGGCAGATACGCAGTATTTT	CASSRGPSGGGADTQYF
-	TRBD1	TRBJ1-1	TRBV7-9	TGTGCCGCTCGAGGGGGCCCTGAAGCTTTCTTT	CAARGGPEAFF